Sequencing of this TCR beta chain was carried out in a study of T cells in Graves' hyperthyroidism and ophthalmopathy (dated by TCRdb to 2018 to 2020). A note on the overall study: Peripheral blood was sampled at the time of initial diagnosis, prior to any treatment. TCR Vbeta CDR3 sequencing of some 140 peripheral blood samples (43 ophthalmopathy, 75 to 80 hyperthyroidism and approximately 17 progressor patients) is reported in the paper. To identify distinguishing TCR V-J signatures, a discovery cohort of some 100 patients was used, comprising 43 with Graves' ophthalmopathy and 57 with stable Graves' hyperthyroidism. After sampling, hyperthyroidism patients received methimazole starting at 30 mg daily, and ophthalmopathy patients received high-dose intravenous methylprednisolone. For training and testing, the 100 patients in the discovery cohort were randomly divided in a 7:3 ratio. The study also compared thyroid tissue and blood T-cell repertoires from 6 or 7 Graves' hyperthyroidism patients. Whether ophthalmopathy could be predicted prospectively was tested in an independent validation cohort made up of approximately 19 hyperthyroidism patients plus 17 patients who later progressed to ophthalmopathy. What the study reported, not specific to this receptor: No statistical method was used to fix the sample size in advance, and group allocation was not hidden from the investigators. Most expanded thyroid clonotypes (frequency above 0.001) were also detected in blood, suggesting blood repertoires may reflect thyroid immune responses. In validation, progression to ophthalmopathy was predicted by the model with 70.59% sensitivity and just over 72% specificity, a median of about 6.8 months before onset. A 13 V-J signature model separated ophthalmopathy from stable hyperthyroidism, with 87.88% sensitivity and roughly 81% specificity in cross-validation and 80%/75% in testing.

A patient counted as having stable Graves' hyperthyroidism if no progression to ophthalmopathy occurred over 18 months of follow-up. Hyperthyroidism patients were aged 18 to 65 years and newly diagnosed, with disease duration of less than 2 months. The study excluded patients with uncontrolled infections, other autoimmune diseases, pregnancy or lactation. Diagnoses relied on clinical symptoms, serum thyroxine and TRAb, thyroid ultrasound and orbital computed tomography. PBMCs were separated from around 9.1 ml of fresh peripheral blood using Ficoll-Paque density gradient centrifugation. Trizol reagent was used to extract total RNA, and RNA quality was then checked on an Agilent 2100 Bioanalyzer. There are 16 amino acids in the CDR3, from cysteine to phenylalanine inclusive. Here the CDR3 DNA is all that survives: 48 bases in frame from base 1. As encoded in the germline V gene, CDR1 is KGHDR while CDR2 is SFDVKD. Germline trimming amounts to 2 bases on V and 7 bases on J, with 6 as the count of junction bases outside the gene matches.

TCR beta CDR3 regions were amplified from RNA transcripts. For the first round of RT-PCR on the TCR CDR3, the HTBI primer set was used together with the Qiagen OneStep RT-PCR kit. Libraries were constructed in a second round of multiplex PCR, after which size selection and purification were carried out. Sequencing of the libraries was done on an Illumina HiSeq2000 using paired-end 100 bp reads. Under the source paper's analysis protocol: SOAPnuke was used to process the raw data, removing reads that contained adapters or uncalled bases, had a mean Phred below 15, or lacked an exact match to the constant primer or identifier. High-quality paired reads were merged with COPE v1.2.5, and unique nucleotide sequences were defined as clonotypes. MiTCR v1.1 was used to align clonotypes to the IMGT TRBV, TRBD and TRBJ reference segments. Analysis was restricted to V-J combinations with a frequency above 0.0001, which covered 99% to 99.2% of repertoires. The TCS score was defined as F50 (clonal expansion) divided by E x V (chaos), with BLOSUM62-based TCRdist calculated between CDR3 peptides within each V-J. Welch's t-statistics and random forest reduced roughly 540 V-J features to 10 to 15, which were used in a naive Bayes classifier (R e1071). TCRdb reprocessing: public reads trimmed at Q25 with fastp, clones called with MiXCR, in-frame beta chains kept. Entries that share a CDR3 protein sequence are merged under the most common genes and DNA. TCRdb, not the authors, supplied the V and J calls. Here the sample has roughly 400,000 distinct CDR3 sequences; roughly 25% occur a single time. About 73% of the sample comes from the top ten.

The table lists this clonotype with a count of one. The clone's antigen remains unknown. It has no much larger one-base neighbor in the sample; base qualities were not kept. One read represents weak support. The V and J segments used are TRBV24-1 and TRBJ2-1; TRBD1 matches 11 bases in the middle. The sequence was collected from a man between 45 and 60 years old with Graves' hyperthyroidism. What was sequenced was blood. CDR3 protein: CATSDSDRGPYNEQFF. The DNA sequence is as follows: TGTGCCACCAGTGATTCGGACAGGGGGCCATATAATGAGCAGTTCTTC.